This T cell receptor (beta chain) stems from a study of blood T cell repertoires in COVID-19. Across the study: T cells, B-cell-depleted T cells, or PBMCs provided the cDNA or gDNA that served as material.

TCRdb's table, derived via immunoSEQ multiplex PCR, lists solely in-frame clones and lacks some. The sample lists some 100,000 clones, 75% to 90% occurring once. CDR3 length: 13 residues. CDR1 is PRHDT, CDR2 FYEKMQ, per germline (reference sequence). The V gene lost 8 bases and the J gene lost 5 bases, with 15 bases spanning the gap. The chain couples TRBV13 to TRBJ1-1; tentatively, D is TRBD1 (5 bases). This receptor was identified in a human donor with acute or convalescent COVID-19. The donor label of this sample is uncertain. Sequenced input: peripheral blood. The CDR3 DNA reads TGTGCCAGCCATCATCAGGGAGGGACTGAAGCTTTCTTT. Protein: CASHHQGGTEAFF.